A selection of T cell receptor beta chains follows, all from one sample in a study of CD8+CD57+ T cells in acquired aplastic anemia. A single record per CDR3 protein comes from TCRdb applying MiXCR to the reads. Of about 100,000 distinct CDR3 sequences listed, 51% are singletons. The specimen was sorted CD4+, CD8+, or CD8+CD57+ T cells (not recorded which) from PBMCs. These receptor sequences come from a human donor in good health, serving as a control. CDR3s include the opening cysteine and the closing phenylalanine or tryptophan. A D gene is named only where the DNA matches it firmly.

CDR3aa: CASSQERQGAETQYF; v_gene: TRBV4-1; d_gene: TRBD1; len: 15
CDR3aa: CSALTSARVQTQYF; v_gene: TRBV20-1; d_gene: TRBD2; len: 14
CDR3aa: CASSTQEVGLGGYTF; v_gene: TRBV7-8; d_gene: -; len: 15
CDR3aa: CATSDRANEAFF; v_gene: TRBV24-1; d_gene: -; len: 12
CDR3aa: CASSEVSGQGRNEQFF; v_gene: TRBV7-6; d_gene: TRBD1; len: 16
CDR3aa: CASSSLNTGELFF; v_gene: TRBV19; d_gene: -; len: 13
CDR3aa: CSARDLTKNGYTF; v_gene: TRBV20-1; d_gene: -; len: 13
CDR3aa: CASSFLSYNEQFF; v_gene: TRBV7-9; d_gene: -; len: 13
CDR3aa: CASSLTRYNEQFF; v_gene: TRBV19; d_gene: -; len: 13
CDR3aa: CASSMARGINYGYTF; v_gene: TRBV19; d_gene: -; len: 15
CDR3aa: CASSSGVYGYTF; v_gene: TRBV6-1; d_gene: -; len: 12
CDR3aa: CASSTAQGTVPQHF; v_gene: TRBV19; d_gene: -; len: 14
CDR3aa: CASSPLGIGEGGLNTEAFF; v_gene: TRBV11-3; d_gene: -; len: 19
CDR3aa: CSAEQGAIGAFF; v_gene: TRBV20-1; d_gene: TRBD1; len: 12